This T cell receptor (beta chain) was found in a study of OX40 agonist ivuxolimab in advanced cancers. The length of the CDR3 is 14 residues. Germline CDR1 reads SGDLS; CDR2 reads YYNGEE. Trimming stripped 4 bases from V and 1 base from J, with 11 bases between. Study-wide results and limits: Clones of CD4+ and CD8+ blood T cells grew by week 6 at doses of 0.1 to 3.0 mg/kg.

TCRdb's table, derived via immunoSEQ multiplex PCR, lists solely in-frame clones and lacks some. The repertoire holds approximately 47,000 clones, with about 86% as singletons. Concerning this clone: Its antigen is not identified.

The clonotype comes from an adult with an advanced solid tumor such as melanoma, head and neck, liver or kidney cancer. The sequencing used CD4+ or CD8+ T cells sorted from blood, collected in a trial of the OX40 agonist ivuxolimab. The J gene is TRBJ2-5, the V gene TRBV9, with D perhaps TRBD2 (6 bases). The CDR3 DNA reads TGTGCCAGCAGCCCCTGGGACTTCCAAGAGACCCAGTACTTC. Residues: CASSPWDFQETQYF. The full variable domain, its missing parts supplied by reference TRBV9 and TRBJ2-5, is DSGVTQTPKHLITATGQRVTLRCSPRSGDLSVYWYQQSLDQGLQFLIQYYNGEERAKGNILERFSAQQFPDLHSELNLSSLELGDSALYFCASSPWDFQETQYFGPGTRLLVL.